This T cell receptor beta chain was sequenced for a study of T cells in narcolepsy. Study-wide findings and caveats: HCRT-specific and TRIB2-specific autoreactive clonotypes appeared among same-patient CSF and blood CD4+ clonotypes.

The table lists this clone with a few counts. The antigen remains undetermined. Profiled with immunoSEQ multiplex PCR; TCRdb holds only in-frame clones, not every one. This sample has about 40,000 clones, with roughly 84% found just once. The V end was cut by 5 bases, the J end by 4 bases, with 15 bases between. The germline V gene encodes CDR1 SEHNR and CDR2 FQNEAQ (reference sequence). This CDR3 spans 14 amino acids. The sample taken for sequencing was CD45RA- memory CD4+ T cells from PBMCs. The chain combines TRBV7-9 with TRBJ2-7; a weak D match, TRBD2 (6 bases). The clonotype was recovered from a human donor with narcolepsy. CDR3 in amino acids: CASSDAGLAYEQYF. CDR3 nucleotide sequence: TGTGCCAGCAGCGACGCGGGGCTAGCTTACGAGCAGTACTTC.